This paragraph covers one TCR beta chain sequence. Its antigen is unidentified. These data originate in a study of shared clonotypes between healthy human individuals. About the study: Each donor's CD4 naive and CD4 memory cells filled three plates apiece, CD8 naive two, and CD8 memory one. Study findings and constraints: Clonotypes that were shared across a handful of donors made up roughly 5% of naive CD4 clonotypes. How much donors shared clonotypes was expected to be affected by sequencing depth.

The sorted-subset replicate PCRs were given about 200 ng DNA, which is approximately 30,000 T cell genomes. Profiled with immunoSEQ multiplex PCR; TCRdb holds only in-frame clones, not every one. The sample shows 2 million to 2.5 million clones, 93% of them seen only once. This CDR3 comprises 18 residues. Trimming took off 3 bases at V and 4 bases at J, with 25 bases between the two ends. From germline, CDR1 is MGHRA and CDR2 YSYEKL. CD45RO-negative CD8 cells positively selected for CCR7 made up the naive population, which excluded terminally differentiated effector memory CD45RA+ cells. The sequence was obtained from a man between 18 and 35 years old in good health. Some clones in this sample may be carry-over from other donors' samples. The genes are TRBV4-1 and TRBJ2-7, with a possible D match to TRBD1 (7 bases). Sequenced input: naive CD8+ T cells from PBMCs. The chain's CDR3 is CASSQRLDNKDRQYEQYF. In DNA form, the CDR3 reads TGCGCCAGCAGCCAGAGACTAGATAACAAGGACAGGCAGTACGAGCAGTACTTC.